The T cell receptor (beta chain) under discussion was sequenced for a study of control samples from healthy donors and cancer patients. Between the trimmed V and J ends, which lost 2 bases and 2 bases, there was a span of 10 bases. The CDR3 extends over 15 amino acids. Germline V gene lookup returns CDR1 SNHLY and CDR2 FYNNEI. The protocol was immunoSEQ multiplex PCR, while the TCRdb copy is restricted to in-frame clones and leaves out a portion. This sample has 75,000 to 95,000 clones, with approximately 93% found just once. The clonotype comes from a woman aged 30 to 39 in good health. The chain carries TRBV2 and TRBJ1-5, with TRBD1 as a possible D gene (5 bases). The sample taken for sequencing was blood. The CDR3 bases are TGTGCCAGCAGTGAACAGGGTCTTGGCAATCAGCCCCAGCATTTT. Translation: CASSEQGLGNQPQHF.